These T cell receptor beta chains were read from a single sample in a study of OX40 agonist ivuxolimab in advanced cancers. Libraries were prepared by immunoSEQ multiplex PCR; TCRdb keeps only in-frame clonotypes and omits some of them. This table holds around 56,000 clones, roughly 77% found once. The starting material was CD4+ or CD8+ T cells sorted from blood, obtained in a trial of the OX40 agonist ivuxolimab. The source is an adult with an advanced solid tumor such as melanoma, head and neck, liver or kidney cancer. Both conserved end residues are part of each CDR3. Fields, in order: V gene, clone size, J gene, D gene, CDR3 protein, CDR3 DNA. A D gene is named only where the DNA matches it firmly. Some rows mark clone size as missing; the rest say once, few, many or name a class of expanded clone.

>TRBV19|.|TRBJ1-2|.
CASSTGTYYGYTF
TGTGCCAGTAGTACCGGGACTTACTATGGCTACACCTTC
>TRBV30|.|TRBJ1-4|.
CAWMNSDREKLFF
TGTGCCTGGATGAATTCAGACCGAGAAAAACTGTTTTTT
>TRBV6-6|.|TRBJ2-5|.
CASTREGGQESTQYF
TGTGCCAGCACCCGAGAGGGGGGTCAAGAGTCGACCCAGTACTTC
>TRBV5-1|.|TRBJ2-7|.
CASSLDNYEQYF
TGCGCCAGCAGCTTGGATAACTACGAGCAGTACTTC
>TRBV4-1|.|TRBJ1-2|.
CASSQVGYGYTF
TGCGCCAGCAGCCAAGTCGGCTATGGCTACACCTTC
>TRBV7-9|.|TRBJ1-2|.
CASSLGVSAVRGYTF
TGTGCCAGCAGCTTAGGAGTCTCGGCAGTGAGGGGCTACACCTTC
>TRBV6-1|.|TRBJ1-2|TRBD1
CASRKTGTGHGYTF
TGTGCCAGCAGAAAAACCGGGACAGGGCATGGCTACACCTTC
>TRBV5-1|few|TRBJ1-2|TRBD1
CASRIEGTGQGYTF
TGCGCCAGCAGGATCGAAGGGACAGGGCAAGGCTACACCTTC
>TRBV19|.|TRBJ2-3|.
CASSSGASTDTQYF
TGTGCCAGTAGTAGCGGGGCTAGCACAGATACGCAGTATTTT
>TRBV6-1|.|TRBJ2-2|TRBD1
CASALKDRGPGELFF
TGTGCCAGCGCCTTAAAAGACAGGGGGCCCGGGGAGCTGTTTTTT
>TRBV11-2|.|TRBJ2-1|TRBD2
CASSFLAGETHEQFF
TGTGCCAGCAGCTTTCTAGCGGGAGAAACCCATGAGCAGTTCTTC
>TRBV11-3|.|TRBJ2-3|.
CASSPGTTDTQYF
TGTGCCAGCAGCCCTGGGACTACAGATACGCAGTATTTT
>TRBV11-2|.|TRBJ2-7|.
CASSLVVGQDHEQYF
TGTGCCAGCAGCTTAGTTGTGGGGCAGGACCACGAGCAGTACTTC
>TRBV19|.|TRBJ2-6|.
CASTGPGPVLTF
TGTGCCAGCACGGGACCGGGGCCCGTCCTGACTTTC
>TRBV27|.|TRBJ2-1|.
CASSFRGSGKYNEQFF
TGTGCCAGCAGTTTTAGGGGGAGCGGGAAATACAATGAGCAGTTCTTC
>TRBV6-5|.|TRBJ2-7|.
CASSYSKGFRAGEQYF
TGTGCCAGCAGTTACTCGAAGGGATTCCGGGCGGGCGAGCAGTACTTC
>TRBV5-1|.|TRBJ1-1|.
CASSLTLEGAEAFF
TGCGCCAGCAGCTTGACCTTAGAGGGTGCTGAAGCTTTCTTT
>TRBV6-1|.|TRBJ1-4|.
CASSVHRDSTNEKLFF
TGTGCCAGCAGTGTACACAGGGATTCAACTAATGAAAAACTGTTTTTT
>TRBV2|.|TRBJ2-7|TRBD2
CASTNSGTSAYEQYF
TGTGCCAGCACCAACTCCGGGACTAGTGCCTACGAGCAGTACTTC
>TRBV6-4|.|TRBJ2-7|.
CASRGADGEQYF
TGTGCCAGCAGGGGCGCCGATGGGGAGCAGTACTTC
>TRBV4-2|.|TRBJ2-1|.
CASSQVVAIDVSSYNEQFF
TGTGCCAGCAGCCAAGTAGTGGCCATCGATGTGAGCTCCTACAATGAGCAGTTCTTC
>TRBV28|.|TRBJ2-2|.
CASASGAGTAGELFF
TGTGCCAGCGCATCAGGGGCCGGAACGGCCGGGGAGCTGTTTTTT
>TRBV4-2|.|TRBJ2-3|.
CASSQGASLRADTQYF
TGTGCCAGCAGCCAAGGTGCCAGCCTAAGGGCAGATACGCAGTATTTT
>TRBV5-1|.|TRBJ2-2|.
CASSVRLVLASGELFF
TGCGCCAGCAGCGTCCGACTAGTGTTGGCTTCCGGGGAGCTGTTTTTT
>TRBV11-3|few|TRBJ2-1|.
CASTSRLGEQFF
TGTGCCAGCACCTCGAGACTAGGCGAGCAGTTCTTC
>TRBV19|.|TRBJ2-5|.
CASSMGTAPSQETQYF
TGTGCCAGTAGTATGGGGACGGCTCCCTCCCAAGAGACCCAGTACTTC
>TRBV5-4|.|TRBJ2-5|TRBD2
CASSPGGAKGETQYF
TGTGCCAGCAGCCCGGGGGGGGCAAAGGGGGAGACCCAGTACTTC
>TRBV7-8|.|TRBJ1-2|.
CASSLVLQGINYGYTF
TGTGCCAGCAGCTTAGTACTCCAGGGCATTAACTATGGCTACACCTTC
>TRBV10-2|once|TRBJ2-3|.
CASNGGPGTDTQYF
TGCGCCAGCAACGGGGGGCCGGGCACAGATACGCAGTATTTT
>TRBV30|.|TRBJ2-7|.
CAWSYGQMGEQYF
TGTGCCTGGAGCTACGGACAGATGGGTGAGCAGTACTTC
>TRBV11-2|once|TRBJ1-2|.
CASSLVLGRDYGYTF
TGTGCCAGCAGCTTAGTTTTGGGCAGGGACTATGGCTACACCTTC
>TRBV5-6|.|TRBJ1-1|.
CASSVDTEAFF
TGTGCCAGCAGCGTGGACACTGAAGCTTTCTTT
>TRBV5-1|.|TRBJ2-7|TRBD1
CASSLALDRADEQYF
TGCGCCAGCAGCTTGGCACTGGACAGGGCGGACGAGCAGTACTTC
>TRBV4-1|.|TRBJ1-1|.
CASRRQQGTEAFF
TGCGCCAGCAGACGACAACAGGGAACTGAAGCTTTCTTT
>TRBV11-2|few|TRBJ2-7|.
CASSLGHVVDEQYF
TGTGCCAGCAGCTTAGGACATGTGGTAGACGAGCAGTACTTC
>TRBV21-1|.|TRBJ2-4|.
CARTWTVKNIQYF
TGTGCCAGAACTTGGACAGTCAAAAACATTCAGTACTTC
>TRBV7-9|.|TRBJ1-4|TRBD1
CASNRGRGEKLFF
TGTGCCAGCAACAGGGGGCGGGGTGAAAAACTGTTTTTT
>TRBV5-1|.|TRBJ2-2|TRBD1
CASSGGQERFGELFF
TGCGCCAGCAGCGGGGGACAGGAACGTTTCGGGGAGCTGTTTTTT
>TRBV7-2|.|TRBJ2-1|TRBD2
CASSLGKREYNEQFF
TGTGCCAGCAGCTTAGGGAAGCGGGAGTACAATGAGCAGTTCTTC
>TRBV19|few|TRBJ2-1|.
CASRDLLVRRVNEQFF
TGTGCCAGTAGGGACTTACTAGTCCGAAGGGTCAATGAGCAGTTCTTC
>TRBV5-1|.|TRBJ2-5|.
CASSLGQETQYF
TGCGCCAGCAGCTTGGGTCAAGAGACCCAGTACTTC
>TRBV2|.|TRBJ2-6|TRBD1
CASRTGVGANVLTF
TGTGCCAGCAGGACAGGGGTAGGGGCCAACGTCCTGACTTTC
>TRBV28|.|TRBJ2-2|.
CASSLFRGRMNTGELFF
TGTGCCAGCAGTTTATTCCGGGGGAGAATGAACACCGGGGAGCTGTTTTTT
>TRBV2|.|TRBJ2-1|.
CASRETTSSYNEQFF
TGTGCCAGCAGAGAGACCACGAGCTCCTACAATGAGCAGTTCTTC
>TRBV18|.|TRBJ1-2|TRBD1
CASSPLTGEAYGYTF
TGTGCCAGCTCACCACTAACAGGGGAGGCTTATGGCTACACCTTC
>TRBV30|.|TRBJ2-6|.
CAWSVPPSGANVLTF
TGTGCCTGGAGTGTCCCTCCCTCTGGGGCCAACGTCCTGACTTTC
>TRBV30|.|TRBJ1-5|.
CAWSAMGGTQPQHF
TGTGCCTGGAGTGCCATGGGGGGCACACAGCCCCAGCATTTT
>TRBV6-5|.|TRBJ1-4|.
CASKERSGPNEKLFF
TGTGCCAGCAAAGAACGGAGCGGACCTAATGAAAAACTGTTTTTT
>TRBV11-3|once|TRBJ2-1|TRBD2
CASSLGLAGGDQFF
TGTGCCAGCAGCTTAGGGCTAGCGGGAGGCGACCAGTTCTTC
>TRBV11-2|.|TRBJ2-4|.
CASRPLAKNIQYF
TGTGCCAGCAGGCCGTTAGCCAAAAACATTCAGTACTTC
>TRBV5-1|.|TRBJ2-6|.
CASSWDNFGANVLTF
TGCGCCAGCAGCTGGGACAACTTTGGGGCCAACGTCCTGACTTTC
>TRBV30|.|TRBJ1-4|TRBD1
CAWSTGTGGTNEKLFF
TGTGCCTGGAGTACCGGGACAGGGGGCACTAATGAAAAACTGTTTTTT
>TRBV28|.|TRBJ2-7|TRBD1
CASSSGQVSYEQYF
TGTGCCAGCAGTTCCGGACAGGTCTCCTACGAGCAGTACTTC
>TRBV7-2|.|TRBJ2-7|.
CASSLDSILPYEQYF
TGTGCCAGCAGCTTAGATTCTATCCTCCCCTACGAGCAGTACTTC
>TRBV4-2|few|TRBJ2-5|.
CASSQVEARQETQYF
TGTGCCAGCAGCCAAGTGGAGGCGCGGCAAGAGACCCAGTACTTC
>TRBV30|few|TRBJ1-2|.
CALKIGGYTF
TGTGCCCTCAAGATCGGAGGCTACACCTTC
>TRBV4-1|few|TRBJ2-7|.
CASSQPGTEIAYEQYF
TGCGCCAGCAGCCAACCCGGGACCGAGATAGCCTACGAGCAGTACTTC
>TRBV30|.|TRBJ1-2|.
CALTGRGYTF
TGTGCCTTAACAGGGAGAGGCTACACCTTC
>TRBV28|.|TRBJ1-2|.
CASSTSTVTNYGYTF
TGTGCCAGCAGCACCTCTACAGTAACTAACTATGGCTACACCTTC
>TRBV5-5|.|TRBJ1-2|.
CASSFFQDGYTF
TGTGCCAGCAGCTTTTTCCAGGATGGCTACACCTTC